The clone carrying this TCR beta chain was detected many times. Antigen unknown. The V and J ends lost 6 bases and 6 bases, in that order; junction bases with no gene match: 11. This CDR3 is 14 amino acids long. CDR1 is DFQATT and CDR2 is SNEGSKA in the germline V gene (reference sequence). These data belong to a study of spatial heterogeneity in lung cancer. TCRdb processed the 5' RACE reads anew with MiXCR; each CDR3 protein has one entry. The sample lists about 13,000 distinct CDR3 sequences, 5% to 6% occurring once. Study observations and caveats: Mutation tallies in tumors tracked expanded intratumoral alpha and beta TCR counts.

The time point here: sample taken at primary tumor resection. This material consisted of lung tumor tissue, taken at surgery. The receptor was derived from a female donor with early-stage non-small cell lung cancer. The chain has TRBV20-1 and TRBJ2-1; TRBD1 matches 7 bases. CDR3 protein: CSAPGGGVLNEQFF. In DNA, the CDR3 is TGCAGTGCGCCAGGGGGTGGGGTCCTCAATGAGCAGTTCTTC.